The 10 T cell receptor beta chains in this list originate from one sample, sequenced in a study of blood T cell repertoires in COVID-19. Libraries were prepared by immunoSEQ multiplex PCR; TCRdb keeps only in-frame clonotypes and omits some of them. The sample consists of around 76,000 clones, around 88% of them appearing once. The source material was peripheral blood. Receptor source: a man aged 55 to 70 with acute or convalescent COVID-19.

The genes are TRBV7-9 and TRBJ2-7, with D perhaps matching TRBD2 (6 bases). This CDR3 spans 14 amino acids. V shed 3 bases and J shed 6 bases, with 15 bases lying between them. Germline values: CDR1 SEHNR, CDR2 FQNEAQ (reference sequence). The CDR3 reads CASSLEGISAEQYF. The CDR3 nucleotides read TGTGCCAGCAGCTTGGAGGGGATCTCTGCCGAGCAGTACTTC.

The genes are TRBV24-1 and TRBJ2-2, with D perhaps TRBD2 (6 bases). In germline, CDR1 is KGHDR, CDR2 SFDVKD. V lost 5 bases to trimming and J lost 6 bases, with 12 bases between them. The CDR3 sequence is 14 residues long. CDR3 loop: CATSAWGVPGELFF. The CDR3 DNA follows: TGTGCCACCAGTGCCTGGGGGGTGCCCGGGGAGCTGTTTTTT.

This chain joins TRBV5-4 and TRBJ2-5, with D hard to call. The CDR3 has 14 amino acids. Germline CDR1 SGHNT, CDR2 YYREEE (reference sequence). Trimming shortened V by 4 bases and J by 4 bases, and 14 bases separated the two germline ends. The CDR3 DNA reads TGTGCCAGCAGCGACCCAGGATACCGAGAGACCCAGTACTTC. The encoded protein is CASSDPGYRETQYF.

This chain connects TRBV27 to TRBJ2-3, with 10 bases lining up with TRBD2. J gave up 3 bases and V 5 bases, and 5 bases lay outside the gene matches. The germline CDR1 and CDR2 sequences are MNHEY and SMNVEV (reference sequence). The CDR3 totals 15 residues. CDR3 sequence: CASSPLAGDTDTQYF. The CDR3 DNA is TGTGCCAGCAGTCCCCTAGCGGGAGATACAGATACGCAGTATTTT.

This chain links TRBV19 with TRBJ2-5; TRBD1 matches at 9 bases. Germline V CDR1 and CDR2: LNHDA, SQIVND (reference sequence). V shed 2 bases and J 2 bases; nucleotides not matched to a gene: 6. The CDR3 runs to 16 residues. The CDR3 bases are TGTGCCAGTAGTATACTACCGGGACAGGGTCAAGAGACCCAGTACTTC. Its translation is CASSILPGQGQETQYF.

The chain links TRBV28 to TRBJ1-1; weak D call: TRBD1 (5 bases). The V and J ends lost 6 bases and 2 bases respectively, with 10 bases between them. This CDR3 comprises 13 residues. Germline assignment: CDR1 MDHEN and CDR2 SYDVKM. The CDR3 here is CASRGRENTEAFF. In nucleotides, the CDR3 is TGTGCCAGCAGAGGCAGGGAAAACACTGAAGCTTTCTTT.

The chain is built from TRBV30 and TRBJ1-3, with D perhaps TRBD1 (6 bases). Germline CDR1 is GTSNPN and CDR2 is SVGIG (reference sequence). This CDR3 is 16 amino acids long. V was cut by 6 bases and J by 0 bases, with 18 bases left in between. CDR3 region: CACSSNTGSSGNTIYF. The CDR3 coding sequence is TGTGCCTGTTCGTCCAACACAGGGAGCTCTGGAAACACCATATATTTT.

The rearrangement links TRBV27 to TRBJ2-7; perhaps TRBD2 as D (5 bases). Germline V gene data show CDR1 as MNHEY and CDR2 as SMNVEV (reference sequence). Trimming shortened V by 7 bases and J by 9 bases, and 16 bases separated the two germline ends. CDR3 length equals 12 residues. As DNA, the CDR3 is TGTGCCAGCACAAAAGATGGGAGATCGCAGTACTTC. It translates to CASTKDGRSQYF.

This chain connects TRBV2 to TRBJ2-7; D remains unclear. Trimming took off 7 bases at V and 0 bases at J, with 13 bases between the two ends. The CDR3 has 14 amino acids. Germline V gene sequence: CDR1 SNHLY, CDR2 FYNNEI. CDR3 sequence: CASKASESSYEQYF. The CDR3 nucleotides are TGTGCCAGCAAAGCCTCTGAGAGCTCCTACGAGCAGTACTTC.

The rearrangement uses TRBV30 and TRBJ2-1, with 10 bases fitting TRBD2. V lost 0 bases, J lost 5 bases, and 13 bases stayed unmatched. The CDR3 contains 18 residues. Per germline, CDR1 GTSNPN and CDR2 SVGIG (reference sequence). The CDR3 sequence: CAWSVLDSSGRADNEQFF. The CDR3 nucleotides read TGTGCCTGGAGTGTACTGGATTCGAGCGGGAGGGCCGACAATGAGCAGTTCTTC.